The source of this TCR beta chain is a study of OX40 agonist ivuxolimab in advanced cancers. V lost 6 bases to trimming and J lost 3 bases, with 14 bases between them. The CDR3 totals 14 residues. Germline CDR1 is LNHDA and CDR2 is SQIVND (reference sequence). Libraries were prepared by immunoSEQ multiplex PCR; TCRdb keeps only in-frame clonotypes and omits some of them. This table has around 70,000 clones, roughly 82% appearing once. The sample in question was CD4+ or CD8+ T cells sorted from blood, obtained in a trial of the OX40 agonist ivuxolimab. The chain uses TRBV19 and TRBJ1-1, with D possibly TRBD1 on 6 matching bases. The source is an adult with an advanced solid tumor such as melanoma, head and neck, liver or kidney cancer. The CDR3 nucleotides are TGTGCCAGTAGCCCAGGACAGACCCACACTGAAGCTTTCTTT. This encodes CASSPGQTHTEAFF.